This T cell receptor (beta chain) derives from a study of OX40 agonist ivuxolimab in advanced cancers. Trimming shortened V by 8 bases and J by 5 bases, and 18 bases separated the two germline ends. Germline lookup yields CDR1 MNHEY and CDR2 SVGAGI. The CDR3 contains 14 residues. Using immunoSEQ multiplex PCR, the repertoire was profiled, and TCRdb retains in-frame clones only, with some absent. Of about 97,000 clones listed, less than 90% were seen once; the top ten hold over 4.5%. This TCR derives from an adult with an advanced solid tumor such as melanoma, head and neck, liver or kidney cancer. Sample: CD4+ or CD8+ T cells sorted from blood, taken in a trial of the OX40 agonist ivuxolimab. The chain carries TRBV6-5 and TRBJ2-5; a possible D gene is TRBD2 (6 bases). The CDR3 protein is CASQLDGGRETQYF. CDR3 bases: TGTGCCAGCCAACTTGACGGGGGAAGGGAGACCCAGTACTTC.